The rows below give T cell receptor beta chains drawn from one sample of a study of blood T cell repertoires in COVID-19. TCRdb's table, derived via immunoSEQ multiplex PCR, lists solely in-frame clones and lacks some. The sample lists some 90,000 clones, less than 85% occurring once. The sequenced sample consisted of peripheral blood. The receptors derive from a man in his 70s with active or convalescent COVID-19. The CDR3 runs from the conserved cysteine through the conserved F or W. The D gene is left open where the match is weak. Clone size is stated in some rows and not others, as once, few, many or a class when expanded.

j_call d_call v_call clone_size cdr3_aa cdr3_nt
TRBJ1-6 - TRBV7-2 once CASSLESGPLHF TGTGCCAGCAGCTTAGAGAGTGGTCCCCTCCACTTT
TRBJ1-3 - TRBV29-1 - CSVVAGSGNTIYF TGCAGCGTTGTGGCGGGCAGTGGAAACACCATATATTTT
TRBJ1-6 TRBD1 TRBV2 - CASTEAFGAGGNSPLHF TGTGCCAGCACCGAGGCATTCGGGGCAGGGGGGAATTCACCCCTCCACTTT
TRBJ1-2 TRBD1 TRBV4-1 many CASSQDLATGGRYYGYTF TGCGCCAGCAGCCAAGACTTAGCGACAGGGGGTAGATACTATGGCTACACCTTC
TRBJ1-2 - TRBV30 - CAWSVGQYQGYTF TGTGCCTGGAGTGTAGGACAGTATCAGGGCTACACCTTC
TRBJ1-6 - TRBV9 few CASSVVQNSPLHF TGTGCCAGCAGCGTAGTCCAGAATTCACCCCTCCACTTT
TRBJ2-7 - TRBV20-1 - CSASRRTVDLGEQYF TGCAGTGCTAGTAGGCGGACAGTAGATCTAGGGGAGCAGTACTTC
TRBJ1-2 - TRBV4-2 - CASSQDRGGYTF TGTGCCAGCAGCCAAGATAGAGGCGGCTACACCTTC
TRBJ1-2 - TRBV14 - CASSQDYTGRNHGYTF TGTGCCAGCAGCCAAGATTATACAGGCCGAAACCATGGCTACACCTTC
TRBJ2-1 TRBD2 TRBV11-2 - CASNPSGTSGGANEQFF TGTGCCAGCAACCCCTCCGGGACTAGCGGGGGGGCAAATGAGCAGTTCTTC
TRBJ1-5 - TRBV27 - CASRLRGTVYSNQPQHF TGTGCCAGCAGACTCCGGGGGACGGTTTATAGCAATCAGCCCCAGCATTTT
TRBJ2-1 TRBD2 TRBV11-3 - CASSFSGGPYNEQFF TGTGCCAGCAGCTTCTCGGGGGGGCCCTACAATGAGCAGTTCTTC
TRBJ1-2 - TRBV18 - CASSQKGVMNYGYTF TGTGCCAGCTCACAAAAAGGGGTTATGAACTATGGCTACACCTTC
TRBJ1-6 - TRBV30 - CAWKGVTGLGSPLHF TGTGCCTGGAAAGGAGTTACGGGGTTGGGTTCACCCCTCCACTTT
TRBJ1-2 TRBD1 TRBV29-1 - CSAGGSGQGINYGYTF TGCAGCGCCGGGGGGTCGGGACAGGGCATTAACTATGGCTACACCTTC
TRBJ2-3 TRBD2 TRBV6-5 - CASRVAGNTDTQYF TGTGCCAGCAGGGTAGCGGGGAACACAGATACGCAGTATTTT
TRBJ1-5 - TRBV2 - CASSSGQPQHF TGTGCCAGCAGTAGCGGTCAGCCCCAGCATTTT
TRBJ1-2 - TRBV19 - CASSLTQGRGGYTF TGTGCCAGTAGTTTAACACAGGGACGCGGTGGCTACACCTTC
TRBJ2-5 - TRBV10-1 - CASSDRSGNQETQYF TGCGCCAGCAGTGATCGGTCGGGAAATCAAGAGACCCAGTACTTC
TRBJ1-1 - TRBV30 once CAWTPQGTEAFF TGTGCCTGGACCCCCCAGGGGACCGAAGCTTTCTTT
TRBJ1-5 - TRBV5-5 - CASSPTHGNQPQHF TGTGCCAGCAGCCCCACCCACGGGAATCAGCCCCAGCATTTT
TRBJ1-1 TRBD1 TRBV18 once CASSSRQGVVTEAFF TGTGCCAGCTCAAGTCGGCAGGGGGTTGTCACTGAAGCTTTCTTT
TRBJ2-7 - TRBV7-8 once CASSYRVYEQYF TGTGCCAGCAGCTACAGGGTCTACGAGCAGTACTTC
TRBJ2-7 TRBD1 TRBV4-3 once CASSQVTGGVYEQYF TGCGCCAGCAGCCAAGTCACAGGGGGAGTTTACGAGCAGTACTTC
TRBJ1-5 - TRBV2 - CASAALYSNQPQHF TGTGCCAGCGCGGCGCTATATAGCAATCAGCCCCAGCATTTT
TRBJ2-3 TRBD2 TRBV9 - CASSTSGADTQYF TGTGCCAGCAGCACGAGCGGGGCAGATACGCAGTATTTT
TRBJ1-2 - TRBV20-1 - CSASSRLGDTSYGYTF TGCAGTGCTAGTAGCCGCCTGGGCGATACTTCCTATGGCTACACCTTC
TRBJ1-6 - TRBV4-1 once CASSQESSDGSYNSPLHF TGCGCCAGCAGCCAAGAATCAAGCGACGGCTCCTATAATTCACCCCTCCACTTT
TRBJ1-3 - TRBV4-1 - CASSQDTYSGNTIYF TGCGCCAGCAGCCAAGACACCTACTCTGGAAACACCATATATTTT
TRBJ2-5 - TRBV7-2 - CASSPGRRETQYF TGTGCCAGCAGCCCAGGGAGGAGAGAGACCCAGTACTTC
TRBJ2-1 TRBD1 TRBV19 - CASKSHWTGGYEQFF TGTGCCAGTAAATCTCATTGGACAGGGGGCTATGAGCAGTTCTTC
TRBJ2-3 TRBD2 TRBV10-3 - CAMKGTSGGAVLLCLLLKLDTQYF TGTGCCATGAAAGGGACTAGCGGGGGGGCCGTATTACTCTGTCTCCTACTAAAACTGGATACGCAGTATTTT
TRBJ1-3 TRBD1 TRBV7-8 - CASSLGQAVVNTIYF TGTGCCAGCAGCTTGGGACAGGCGGTGGTAAACACCATATATTTT
TRBJ1-5 TRBD1 TRBV6-5 - CASSPDRGVNQPQHF TGTGCCAGCAGCCCGGACAGGGGTGTAAATCAGCCCCAGCATTTT
TRBJ1-3 - TRBV4-1 - CASSQDERGTIYF TGCGCCAGCAGCCAAGATGAGCGAGGTACCATATATTTT
TRBJ1-6 - TRBV7-8 - CASSLPGALNSPLHF TGTGCCAGCAGCTTACCAGGGGCCTTAAATTCACCCCTCCACTTT
TRBJ1-3 - TRBV5-1 - CASSPGLSGRNTIYF TGCGCCAGCAGCCCGGGACTTTCAGGGCGAAACACCATATATTTT
TRBJ1-2 TRBD1 TRBV14 - CASSQAAGTVYGYTF TGTGCCAGCAGCCAAGCGGCCGGGACAGTCTATGGCTACACCTTC
TRBJ2-1 - TRBV5-1 - CASSLLPAYNEQFF TGCGCCAGCAGCTTGTTACCAGCCTACAATGAGCAGTTCTTC
TRBJ2-7 - TRBV6-5 few CASSYSTIGDEQYF TGTGCCAGCAGTTACTCGACGATAGGAGACGAGCAGTACTTC
TRBJ2-5 - TRBV11-2 - CASSFVSRTEETQYF TGTGCCAGCAGCTTTGTGAGTCGGACAGAAGAGACCCAGTACTTC
TRBJ1-5 - TRBV7-8 many CASSLLVRGLIEQPQHF TGTGCCAGCAGCTTACTTGTTCGGGGACTTATCGAGCAGCCCCAGCATTTT
TRBJ1-2 - TRBV4-3 - CASSQVSARQNYGYTF TGCGCCAGCAGCCAAGTCTCGGCGAGGCAGAACTATGGCTACACCTTC
TRBJ2-4 - TRBV4-1 once CASSQAALLGGENIQYF TGCGCCAGCAGCCAAGCCGCCCTCTTAGGGGGGGAAAACATTCAGTACTTC
TRBJ2-4 - TRBV6-2/TRBV6-3 - CASSYPAGLAKNIQYF TGTGCCAGCAGTTACCCGGCGGGACTAGCCAAAAACATTCAGTACTTC
TRBJ2-3 TRBD2 TRBV5-1 - CASSLPSGGATDTQYF TGCGCCAGCAGCTTGCCTAGCGGGGGGGCAACAGATACGCAGTATTTT
TRBJ1-1 TRBD1 TRBV18 once CASSPGQGAGAFF TGTGCCAGCTCACCGGGACAGGGGGCAGGAGCTTTCTTT
TRBJ2-3 TRBD2 TRBV9 - CASSVATSLDTQYF TGTGCCAGCAGCGTGGCGACTAGCTTAGATACGCAGTATTTT
TRBJ2-5 - TRBV20-1 - CSASSLEETQYF TGCAGTGCTAGTTCTCTCGAAGAGACCCAGTACTTC
TRBJ2-7 - TRBV20-1 - CSASSGFEQYF TGCAGTGCTAGTTCGGGGTTCGAGCAGTACTTC
TRBJ1-1 TRBD1 TRBV7-2 - CASSLSPDRDGAFF TGTGCCAGCAGCTTATCCCCCGACAGGGATGGTGCTTTCTTT
TRBJ2-3 TRBD2 TRBV5-1 - CASSLGTSGTDTQYF TGCGCCAGCAGCTTAGGGACTAGCGGCACAGATACGCAGTATTTT
TRBJ1-1 - TRBV29-1 once CRAVRVGVGTEAFF TGCAGGGCGGTAAGGGTGGGAGTAGGTACTGAAGCTTTCTTT
TRBJ2-2 TRBD2 TRBV29-1 - CSVSGLAGGELFF TGCAGCGTGTCGGGACTAGCGGGCGGGGAGCTGTTTTTT
TRBJ1-3 TRBD1 TRBV9 - CASSGRQGSGNTIYF TGTGCCAGCAGCGGTCGACAGGGTTCAGGAAACACCATATATTTT
TRBJ2-7 - TRBV5-4 - CASSLDYEQYF TGTGCCAGCAGCCTAGATTACGAGCAGTACTTC
TRBJ2-7 - TRBV7-6 - CASSLGSGTSYEQYF TGTGCCAGCAGCTTAGGTTCCGGGACATCCTACGAGCAGTACTTC
TRBJ2-2 - TRBV7-2 - CASSIQGNTGELFF TGTGCCAGCAGCATACAGGGTAACACCGGGGAGCTGTTTTTT
TRBJ2-7 - TRBV7-2 - CASTQGIGLYEQYF TGTGCCAGCACCCAGGGGATAGGCCTTTATGAGCAGTACTTC